A single TCR beta chain is shown here with its context. Antigen specificity is unknown. A much larger clone differs from this one at a single base, so this may be a read error. CDR1 MNHEY and CDR2 SMNVEV come from the germline V gene (reference sequence). Trimming took off 6 bases at V and 1 base at J, with 24 bases between the two ends. The CDR3 totals 18 residues. The data derive from a study of T cells in Graves' hyperthyroidism and ophthalmopathy. On the study more broadly: Peripheral blood collection took place at initial diagnosis, before any treatment. Study observations and caveats: Most thyroid clonotypes expanded above 0.001 were also detected in blood.

TCR beta CDR3 regions were amplified from RNA transcripts. Initially, a first-round RT-PCR of the TCR CDR3 employed the HTBI primer set. MiXCR, applied by TCRdb to the multiplex PCR reads, yields one record per CDR3 protein. Seen here are 400,000 to 500,000 distinct CDR3 sequences, roughly an eighth observed once, and the top ten hold roughly 4.8%. Across 18 months, stable Graves' hyperthyroidism was marked by no progression to ophthalmopathy. Any patient presenting with uncontrolled infection, other autoimmune disease, pregnancy or lactation was left out. The receptor's source is a woman younger than 30 with Graves' hyperthyroidism. The gene calls are TRBV27 and TRBJ2-5, with D perhaps matching TRBD1 (6 bases). The sample comprised blood. The CDR3 loop is CASRRTVGDRDAQETQYF. The DNA of the CDR3 is TGTGCCAGCAGGAGGACAGTGGGAGATCGGGACGCCCAAGAGACCCAGTACTTC.